This T cell receptor beta chain was sequenced for a study of T cell repertoires in cytomegalovirus infection. Study in general: Based on public TCR beta signatures, there were indications of CMV infection and of a matching HLA type.

V was clipped by 6 bases and J by 4 bases, with 15 bases between them. The germline V gene has CDR1 SGHVS and CDR2 FQNEAQ. This CDR3 has 14 residues. Overall study results and limits: Cumulative public TCR beta family frequency identified CMV carriers with the relevant HLA. HLA-C-restricted CMV-specific TCR beta clonotypes were dominant in the ex vivo response.

TCRdb redid the calling of the reads with MiXCR, one entry per CDR3 protein. The data contain tens of thousands of distinct CDR3 sequences, approximately 22% of them singletons. This clonotype came up once. No antigen is known for it. Sequencing was done on a sample of PBMCs, sequenced either directly or after in vitro stimulation (not recorded which). The chain has TRBV7-8 and TRBJ1-2; possible D gene TRBD1, 5 bases. The receptor's source is a human donor in good health (CMV status not recorded). Some clones in this sample may be carry-over from other donors' samples. CDR3 nucleotides: TGTGCCAGCAGTTCCCGGGACGGCAGCTATGGCTACACCTTC. Its translation: CASSSRDGSYGYTF.